This T cell receptor beta chain appears in the sequencing data of a study of graft-versus-host responses after intestinal transplantation. About the study: Multivisceral, liver-intestinal, or isolated intestinal transplants were given to recipients. All recipients were given anti-thymocyte globulin induction, and tacrolimus and steroids were then administered for approximately 3 years.

Turning to this clone: The antigen is not known.

Generated by immunoSEQ multiplex PCR, the TCRdb table keeps only in-frame clones and is missing some. This sample has around 33,000 clones, with just under 95% found just once. Findings of the study overall: The highest levels of circulating GvH clones went along with early declines in HvG clones after transplant.

This material consisted of PBMCs, taken 16 days after intestinal transplant. This sequence originates from a human patient who received an intestinal transplant, so some T cells may come from the graft donor.

This chain's CDR3 is CASRPGQGDQPQHF. CDR3 DNA sequence: TGTGCCAGCAGACCGGGACAGGGGGATCAGCCCCAGCATTTT. This chain connects TRBV2 to TRBJ1-5, with 11 bases lining up with TRBD1. V dropped 6 bases and J dropped 5; count of bases not matched to a gene: 3. The CDR3 sequence is 14 residues long. Germline V lookup: CDR1 SNHLY, CDR2 FYNNEI.